The clone carrying this T cell receptor beta chain was seen a handful of times. The antigen is unknown. These data come from a study of Tregs in tolerant kidney transplant recipients. On the study more broadly: CD4+CD25+CD127- cells came from approximately three-day belatacept mixed lymphocyte reactions, some with approximately five-day graft donor restimulation. Whole-study findings and limits: Biological reproducibility was not directly addressed, but technical replication error appeared minimal. Few patients were studied, so findings need validation in larger groups.

The repertoire was sequenced with immunoSEQ multiplex PCR; TCRdb's copy has only in-frame clones and lacks some. The sample shows roughly 20,000 clones, less than 70% of them seen only once. J lost 2 bases, V lost 1 base, and 4 bases had no gene match. Per germline, CDR1 SGHRS and CDR2 YFSETQ. The CDR3 sequence is 15 residues long. Sequencing used Tregs from blood cultured with allogeneic cells. The chain joins TRBV5-1 to TRBJ2-3; 7 bases are a match to TRBD2. The origin of this receptor is a human donor in good health. CDR3 nucleotide sequence: TGCGCCAGCAGCTTGAGGGCGGGAGTCACAGATACGCAGTATTTT. Its translation: CASSLRAGVTDTQYF.